The rows below give T cell receptor beta chains drawn from one sample of a study of cytomegalovirus exposure and HLA in healthy donors. Clones were sequenced by immunoSEQ multiplex PCR, and TCRdb holds only the in-frame ones, with some missing. The table lists some 140,000 clones. The sequenced material came from PBMCs. These receptors all stem from a woman aged 35 to 49 in good health and CMV-seronegative. Both conserved end residues are part of each CDR3. The D gene is left open where the match is weak.

d_gene	j_gene	v_gene	CDR3nt	CDR3aa
-	TRBJ1-5	TRBV19	TGTGCCAGTAGTGGTCCCCCTCTAGAAGCGCCCCAGCATTTT	CASSGPPLEAPQHF
-	TRBJ2-2	TRBV7-9	TGTGCCAGCAGCCCCCTCCCACAGGGGAACACCGGGGAGCTGTTTTTT	CASSPLPQGNTGELFF
TRBD1	TRBJ1-1	TRBV6-5	TGTGCCAGCAGTCGACAGGGCTCAGGCACTGAAGCTTTCTTT	CASSRQGSGTEAFF
TRBD1	TRBJ1-1	TRBV6-1	TGTGCCAGCAGTGGGGGGACAGGAGCTTTCTTT	CASSGGTGAFF
TRBD2	TRBJ2-1	TRBV6-6	TGTGCCAGCAGATCGGGGACTACTTGGAATGAGCAGTTCTTC	CASRSGTTWNEQFF
-	TRBJ1-5	TRBV19	TGTGCCAGTAGTATAGGCCAGAACGGACTGATTCAGCCCCAGCATTTT	CASSIGQNGLIQPQHF
-	TRBJ1-3	TRBV5-1	TGCGCCAGCAGCTCGGCAGGGGCGAGCTCTGGAAACACCATATATTTT	CASSSAGASSGNTIYF
-	TRBJ2-3	TRBV6-1	TGTGCCAGCGGGGCGGGGGCTGTGAATACGCAGTATTTT	CASGAGAVNTQYF
-	TRBJ1-2	TRBV10-1	TGCGCCAGCAGTGACCAGGGCAGGGTACGGCTTTGGGATGGCTACACCTTC	CASSDQGRVRLWDGYTF
-	TRBJ1-2	TRBV19	TGTGCCCCTGGGCAGGAGGAGTATGGCTACACCTTC	CAPGQEEYGYTF
TRBD1	TRBJ2-7	TRBV18	TGTGCCAGCTCAGGGACAGTCTCCTACGAGCAGTACTTC	CASSGTVSYEQYF
TRBD1	TRBJ2-7	TRBV7-6	TGTGCCAGCAGAGGGACAGGGGGCAGCGAGCAGTACTTC	CASRGTGGSEQYF
-	TRBJ2-6	TRBV19	TGTGCCAGTAGTATAGGTCCGGGACTGAAGTCCTCTGGGGCCAACGTCCTGACTTTC	CASSIGPGLKSSGANVLTF
TRBD1	TRBJ1-1	TRBV7-2	TGTGCCAGCAGCCTACGGACAGGAGGGAACACTGAAGCTTTCTTT	CASSLRTGGNTEAFF
TRBD1	TRBJ1-5	TRBV18	TGTGCCAGCTCACCGGACAGGGGGCTTCAGCCCCAGCATTTT	CASSPDRGLQPQHF
TRBD1	TRBJ2-7	TRBV5-6	TGTGCCAGCAGCCCGGACAGGAATGCCTACGAGCAGTACTTC	CASSPDRNAYEQYF
-	TRBJ1-1	TRBV7-2	TGTGCCAGCAGCTTAGTTGCCAGTGTGAACACTGAAGCTTTCTTT	CASSLVASVNTEAFF